This is a list of T cell receptor beta chains from one sample in a study of blood T cell repertoires in COVID-19. TCRdb's copy holds only in-frame clones and misses some; the assay was immunoSEQ multiplex PCR. Of about 300,000 clones in the sample, approximately 86% were seen once. What was sequenced was peripheral blood. These receptors originate from a man in his 70s with acute or convalescent COVID-19. CDR3s include the opening cysteine and the closing phenylalanine or tryptophan. A D gene is named only where the DNA matches it firmly. Clone size, where shown, is once, few, many, or a class for clones that have expanded.

j_gene: TRBJ2-2; d_gene: TRBD2; abundance: .; v_gene: TRBV24-1; len: 13; CDR3nt: TGTGCCACCGGATCAGCGGGAGCCGGGGAGCTGTTTTTT; CDR3aa: CATGSAGAGELFF
j_gene: TRBJ2-3; d_gene: TRBD1; abundance: .; v_gene: TRBV6-1; len: 16; CDR3nt: TGTGCCAGCAGTGAGCGGACAGGGGGCGCACCAGATACGCAGTATTTT; CDR3aa: CASSERTGGAPDTQYF
j_gene: TRBJ2-2; d_gene: .; abundance: few; v_gene: TRBV11-2; len: 16; CDR3nt: TGTGCCAGCAGCTTAGGACCGGCGGGAACGGCCGGGGAGCTGTTTTTT; CDR3aa: CASSLGPAGTAGELFF
j_gene: TRBJ1-5; d_gene: .; abundance: .; v_gene: TRBV28; len: 14; CDR3nt: TGTGCCAGCAGTTCCTCGGGGATCGGGCAGCCCCAGCATTTT; CDR3aa: CASSSSGIGQPQHF
j_gene: TRBJ1-5; d_gene: TRBD1; abundance: .; v_gene: TRBV12-3/TRBV12-4; len: 13; CDR3nt: TGTGCCAGCAGTATGACAGGGCCTCAGCCCCAGCATTTT; CDR3aa: CASSMTGPQPQHF
j_gene: TRBJ2-6; d_gene: .; abundance: .; v_gene: TRBV19; len: 18; CDR3nt: TGTGCCAGTACCGGGGGCAGCGGGACCCTCTCTGGGGCCAACGTCCTGACTTTC; CDR3aa: CASTGGSGTLSGANVLTF
j_gene: TRBJ2-5; d_gene: TRBD2; abundance: .; v_gene: TRBV24-1; len: 16; CDR3nt: TGTGCCACCAGTGATTTGTCTAGCGGGGGGCCAGGGACCCAGTACTTC; CDR3aa: CATSDLSSGGPGTQYF
j_gene: TRBJ2-5; d_gene: TRBD1; abundance: .; v_gene: TRBV7-9; len: 13; CDR3nt: TGTGCCAGCAGCCGGGACAGCCAAGAGACCCAGTACTTC; CDR3aa: CASSRDSQETQYF
j_gene: TRBJ1-1; d_gene: .; abundance: .; v_gene: TRBV11-2; len: 15; CDR3nt: TGTGCCAGCAGCTTAGCAGGGGCGGGGGTGTCGGAAGCTTTCTTT; CDR3aa: CASSLAGAGVSEAFF
j_gene: TRBJ2-2; d_gene: .; abundance: few; v_gene: TRBV5-5; len: 14; CDR3nt: TGTGCCTCCCAAAGTAGCCAGGGCACCGGGGAGCTGTTTTTT; CDR3aa: CASQSSQGTGELFF
j_gene: TRBJ1-6; d_gene: .; abundance: .; v_gene: TRBV7-2; len: 17; CDR3nt: TGTGCCAGCAGCTTAGCGAACAGACCCTACTATAATTCACCCCTCCACTTT; CDR3aa: CASSLANRPYYNSPLHF
j_gene: TRBJ2-1; d_gene: TRBD2; abundance: .; v_gene: TRBV30; len: 14; CDR3nt: TGTGCCTGGTTACTAGCGGGGGGGTACAATGAGCAGTTCTTC; CDR3aa: CAWLLAGGYNEQFF
j_gene: TRBJ1-1; d_gene: TRBD1; abundance: .; v_gene: TRBV28; len: 20; CDR3nt: TGTGCCAGCAGTTTCCACGCTCTGGGACAGGGGGCGCGGGGGTACACTGAAGCTTTCTTT; CDR3aa: CASSFHALGQGARGYTEAFF
j_gene: TRBJ1-5; d_gene: .; abundance: .; v_gene: TRBV18; len: 15; CDR3nt: TGTGCCAGCTCACCACAGCAGGGCAGCAATCAGCCCCAGCATTTT; CDR3aa: CASSPQQGSNQPQHF
j_gene: TRBJ1-6; d_gene: .; abundance: .; v_gene: TRBV7-9; len: 14; CDR3nt: TGTGCCAGCAGCTTCGGACAGAAATATTCACCCCTCCACTTT; CDR3aa: CASSFGQKYSPLHF
j_gene: TRBJ2-7; d_gene: .; abundance: .; v_gene: TRBV19; len: 13; CDR3nt: TGTGCCAGTAAATTCGCCGGTGGCTACGAGCAGTACTTC; CDR3aa: CASKFAGGYEQYF
j_gene: TRBJ2-5; d_gene: TRBD2; abundance: .; v_gene: TRBV9; len: 17; CDR3nt: TGTGCCAGCAGCGGGATACCTAGCGGGGGGGCCCGGGAGACCCAGTACTTC; CDR3aa: CASSGIPSGGARETQYF
j_gene: TRBJ2-3; d_gene: TRBD1; abundance: .; v_gene: TRBV24-1; len: 15; CDR3nt: TGTGCCACCAGGGCGACAGGGGCGGTTACAGATACGCAGTATTTT; CDR3aa: CATRATGAVTDTQYF
j_gene: TRBJ2-2; d_gene: TRBD1; abundance: .; v_gene: TRBV19; len: 16; CDR3nt: TGTGCCAGTAGTATACCAGGGGGCCTTAACACCGGGGAGCTGTTTTTT; CDR3aa: CASSIPGGLNTGELFF
j_gene: TRBJ2-7; d_gene: .; abundance: .; v_gene: TRBV3-1/TRBV3-2; len: 15; CDR3nt: TGTGCCAGCAGCCAAGACAGGGGTTCCCCCTACGAGCAGTACTTC; CDR3aa: CASSQDRGSPYEQYF
j_gene: TRBJ2-7; d_gene: TRBD1; abundance: .; v_gene: TRBV28; len: 16; CDR3nt: TGTGCCAGCAGTTCCTTCCCCGGGACAGGGACGTACGAGCAGTACTTC; CDR3aa: CASSSFPGTGTYEQYF
j_gene: TRBJ1-1; d_gene: TRBD1; abundance: .; v_gene: TRBV9; len: 13; CDR3nt: TGTGCCAGCAGCGGCCGGGACAGGGGCCCTTCTTTCTTT; CDR3aa: CASSGRDRGPSFF
j_gene: TRBJ1-1; d_gene: .; abundance: .; v_gene: TRBV28; len: 16; CDR3nt: TGTGCCAGCAGTACCCCGAGCCGGCGGTTGAACACTGAAGCTTTCTTT; CDR3aa: CASSTPSRRLNTEAFF
j_gene: TRBJ2-7; d_gene: TRBD1; abundance: .; v_gene: TRBV3-1/TRBV3-2; len: 15; CDR3nt: TGTGCCAGCAGCCAGCAGGGGGAGTCATCCTACGAGCAGTACTTC; CDR3aa: CASSQQGESSYEQYF
j_gene: TRBJ2-1; d_gene: .; abundance: .; v_gene: TRBV30; len: 13; CDR3nt: TGTGCCTGGGACTCTAGCTCCTACAATGAGCAGTTCTTC; CDR3aa: CAWDSSSYNEQFF
j_gene: TRBJ1-3; d_gene: TRBD1; abundance: .; v_gene: TRBV3-1/TRBV3-2; len: 15; CDR3nt: TGTGCCAGCAGCCACGAGGGACAGGCTGGAAACACCATATATTTT; CDR3aa: CASSHEGQAGNTIYF
j_gene: TRBJ2-1; d_gene: TRBD2; abundance: few; v_gene: TRBV6-5; len: 14; CDR3nt: TGTGCCAGCAGCGGACTAGCGGTATACAATGAGCAGTTCTTC; CDR3aa: CASSGLAVYNEQFF
j_gene: TRBJ2-5; d_gene: TRBD2; abundance: .; v_gene: TRBV6-5; len: 15; CDR3nt: TGTGCCAGCAGTTCTCTAGCGGGGGGGAGTGAGACCCAGTACTTC; CDR3aa: CASSSLAGGSETQYF
j_gene: TRBJ1-2; d_gene: .; abundance: once; v_gene: TRBV7-2; len: 14; CDR3nt: TGTGCCAGCAGCTTAGCGGAACAGTCCTATGGCTACACCTTC; CDR3aa: CASSLAEQSYGYTF
j_gene: TRBJ1-2; d_gene: .; abundance: .; v_gene: TRBV6-1; len: 16; CDR3nt: TGTGCCAGCAGTGCATTTACAGGGCCTGTTAACTATGGCTACACCTTC; CDR3aa: CASSAFTGPVNYGYTF
j_gene: TRBJ1-3; d_gene: TRBD1; abundance: .; v_gene: TRBV28; len: 13; CDR3nt: TGTGCTTCCGGGACAGGGCCTGGAAACACCATATATTTT; CDR3aa: CASGTGPGNTIYF
j_gene: TRBJ1-1; d_gene: TRBD1; abundance: medium-sized; v_gene: TRBV5-6; len: 13; CDR3nt: TGTGCCAGCAGCCCGGACAGGGCCCCTGAAGCTTTCTTT; CDR3aa: CASSPDRAPEAFF
j_gene: TRBJ2-3; d_gene: .; abundance: .; v_gene: TRBV15; len: 16; CDR3nt: TGTGCCACCAGCAGGGCCTCAGCGGCTAGCACAGATACGCAGTATTTT; CDR3aa: CATSRASAASTDTQYF
j_gene: TRBJ2-1; d_gene: .; abundance: .; v_gene: TRBV21-1; len: 17; CDR3nt: TGTGCCAGCAGCGCTCTTGCCTGGAGGATCTCCTACAATGAGCAGTTCTTC; CDR3aa: CASSALAWRISYNEQFF
j_gene: TRBJ2-1; d_gene: .; abundance: few; v_gene: TRBV2; len: 13; CDR3nt: TGTGCCAGCAGTGAAGAGTCCGGGAATGAGCAGTTCTTC; CDR3aa: CASSEESGNEQFF
j_gene: TRBJ2-2; d_gene: .; abundance: .; v_gene: TRBV6-5; len: 13; CDR3nt: TGTGCCAGCACCCAGGGGCTGGTCGGGGAGCTGTTTTTT; CDR3aa: CASTQGLVGELFF
j_gene: TRBJ2-1; d_gene: .; abundance: .; v_gene: TRBV6-6; len: 14; CDR3nt: TGTGCCAGCAGTTACTCGGTGAGCTACAATGAGCAGTTCTTC; CDR3aa: CASSYSVSYNEQFF
j_gene: TRBJ1-3; d_gene: .; abundance: once; v_gene: TRBV28; len: 16; CDR3nt: TGTGCCAGCTCACTACCCAGCGGGGGCTCTGGAAACACCATATATTTT; CDR3aa: CASSLPSGGSGNTIYF
j_gene: TRBJ2-2; d_gene: TRBD1; abundance: .; v_gene: TRBV7-3; len: 17; CDR3nt: TGTGCCAGCAGCTTAACGCCAGGGGGCAGACACACCGGGGAGCTGTTTTTT; CDR3aa: CASSLTPGGRHTGELFF
j_gene: TRBJ2-3; d_gene: TRBD2; abundance: .; v_gene: TRBV12-5; len: 16; CDR3nt: TGTGCTAGTGGTTTGGTGCGGGCTAGCGGGATGGATACGCAGTATTTT; CDR3aa: CASGLVRASGMDTQYF
j_gene: TRBJ2-1; d_gene: .; abundance: .; v_gene: TRBV18; len: 16; CDR3nt: TGTGCCAGCTCACCACTACCCAGGGTTGGGAACAATGAGCAGTTCTTC; CDR3aa: CASSPLPRVGNNEQFF
j_gene: TRBJ1-4; d_gene: .; abundance: .; v_gene: TRBV20-1; len: 11; CDR3nt: TGCAGTGCTCCGGTCCGGGAAAAACTGTTTTTT; CDR3aa: CSAPVREKLFF
j_gene: TRBJ2-2; d_gene: .; abundance: .; v_gene: TRBV21-1; len: 16; CDR3nt: TGTGCCAGCAGCAACCCCAGGGGGCAGAACACCGGGGAGCTGTTTTTT; CDR3aa: CASSNPRGQNTGELFF
j_gene: TRBJ2-2; d_gene: .; abundance: .; v_gene: TRBV28; len: 13; CDR3nt: TGTGCCAGCAAGGGGTACCGCACCGGGGAGCTGTTTTTT; CDR3aa: CASKGYRTGELFF
j_gene: TRBJ2-7; d_gene: TRBD2; abundance: .; v_gene: TRBV5-1; len: 15; CDR3nt: TGCGCCAGCAGCTTATCTAGCGGGAGCTCCTACGAGCAGTACTTC; CDR3aa: CASSLSSGSSYEQYF
j_gene: TRBJ2-2; d_gene: TRBD1; abundance: .; v_gene: TRBV7-7; len: 15; CDR3nt: TGTGCCAGCAGCTTGGGACAGCCCAACACCGGGGAGCTGTTTTTT; CDR3aa: CASSLGQPNTGELFF
j_gene: TRBJ2-3; d_gene: TRBD2; abundance: .; v_gene: TRBV30; len: 15; CDR3nt: TGTGCCTGGAGTGTAGGGACTAGCGGACCAGATACGCAGTATTTT; CDR3aa: CAWSVGTSGPDTQYF
j_gene: TRBJ1-2; d_gene: .; abundance: .; v_gene: TRBV6-2/TRBV6-3; len: 14; CDR3nt: TGTGCCAGCAGCCTATGGGCAGGGGTAGACGGCTACACCTTC; CDR3aa: CASSLWAGVDGYTF
j_gene: TRBJ2-7; d_gene: .; abundance: .; v_gene: TRBV6-5; len: 13; CDR3nt: TGTGCCAGCAGCCGGGTCTTCGAGGGTGAGCAGTACTTC; CDR3aa: CASSRVFEGEQYF